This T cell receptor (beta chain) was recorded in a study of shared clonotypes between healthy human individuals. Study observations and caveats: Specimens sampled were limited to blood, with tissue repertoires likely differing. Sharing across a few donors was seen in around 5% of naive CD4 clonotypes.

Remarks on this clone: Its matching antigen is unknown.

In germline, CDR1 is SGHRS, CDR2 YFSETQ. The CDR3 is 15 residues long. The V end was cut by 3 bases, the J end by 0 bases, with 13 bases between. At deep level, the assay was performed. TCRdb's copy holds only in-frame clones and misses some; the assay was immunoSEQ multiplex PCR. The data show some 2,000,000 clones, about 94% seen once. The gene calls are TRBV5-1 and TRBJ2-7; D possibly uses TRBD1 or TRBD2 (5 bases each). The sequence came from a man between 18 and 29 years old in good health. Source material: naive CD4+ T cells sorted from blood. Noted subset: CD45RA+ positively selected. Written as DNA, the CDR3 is TGCGCCAGCAGCTGGGACGGGGATAGCTCCTACGAGCAGTACTTC. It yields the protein CASSWDGDSSYEQYF. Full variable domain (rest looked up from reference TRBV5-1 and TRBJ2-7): KAGVTQTPRYLIKTRGQQVTLSCSPISGHRSVSWYQQTPGQGLQFLFEYFSETQRNKGNFPGRFSGRQFSNSRSEMNVSTLELGDSALYLCASSWDGDSSYEQYFGPGTRLTVT.